The 19 T cell receptor beta chains listed next were all sequenced from one sample in a study of post-analysis software for immune sequencing data. Points from the study as a whole: A few TRBV segments (TRBV5-6, TRBV5-1 and TRBV20-1 among them) occurred more frequently in patients than in controls.

Prepared TCR beta cDNA libraries contained unique molecular identifiers. MiXCR was run by TCRdb on the PCR reads, yielding one entry per CDR3 protein. Of 650,000 to 850,000 distinct CDR3 sequences detected, around 50% appear once; the ten largest clones hold about 4.5%. These receptors' targets are unknown. Input material: blood. The receptors were gathered from a girl aged 5-17 years with multiple sclerosis.

This clonotype turned up a few times. CDR3: CASSARGRQETQYF. CDR3 DNA: TGTGCCAGCAGCGCGAGGGGTAGACAAGAGACCCAGTACTTC. The genes are TRBV7-9 and TRBJ2-5; possibly TRBD1 or TRBD2 for D (5 bases each). V was trimmed by 5 bases and J by 2 bases, leaving 12 bases between them. Germline assignment: CDR1 SEHNR and CDR2 FQNEAQ (reference sequence). CDR3 length: 14 amino acids.

The genes are TRBV9 and TRBJ1-2, with a weak D call TRBD1 (6 bases). The CDR3 consists of 14 residues. V dropped 3 bases and J dropped 2 bases, with 11 bases sitting between them. Per germline, CDR1 SGDLS and CDR2 YYNGEE. The DNA of the CDR3 is TGTGCCAGCAGCGGACAGGCGATGAACTATGGCTACACCTTC. Protein product: CASSGQAMNYGYTF.

V usage is TRBV20-1 and J usage is TRBJ1-1; 11 nucleotides agree with TRBD1. CDR1 and CDR2 from the germline V gene are DFQATT and SNEGSKA (reference sequence). The junction had 6 bases not matched to a gene; V was cut back by 6 bases and J by 0 bases. The CDR3 covers 15 residues. In DNA, the CDR3 is TGCAGTGCCCCTGGACAGGGGGCGATGAACACTGAAGCTTTCTTT. This encodes CSAPGQGAMNTEAFF.

The chain carries TRBV7-9 and TRBJ2-7; tentative D call: TRBD2 (7 bases). The CDR3 totals 19 residues. V lost 2 bases, J lost 2 bases, and 25 bases lay in between. The germline CDR1 and CDR2 sequences are SEHNR and FQNEAQ (reference sequence). CDR3 DNA: TGTGCCAGCAGCTTATATTTCTCGGTTCTAGGGGGGGAGACCTACGAGCAGTACTTC. This translates into CASSLYFSVLGGETYEQYF.

CDR3 sequence: CSAEREVSDTQYF. CDR3 coding DNA: TGCAGTGCCGAGCGGGAGGTGTCAGATACGCAGTATTTT. The V call is TRBV20-1, the J call TRBJ2-3; TRBD2 matches at 9 bases. This CDR3 is built from 13 residues. Germline loops: CDR1 DFQATT, CDR2 SNEGSKA (reference sequence). V lost 6 bases, J lost 4 bases, and 5 bases stayed unmatched.

V usage is TRBV20-1 and J usage is TRBJ2-7; 7 positions agree with TRBD2. The V segment lost 6 bases and the J segment 2 bases; nucleotides outside the gene matches: 7. This CDR3 region has 13 residues. Germline V gene sequence: CDR1 DFQATT, CDR2 SNEGSKA (reference sequence). The CDR3 DNA reads as TGCAGTGCCCGGGTACTAGCGACCTACGAGCAGTACTTC. Amino acids: CSARVLATYEQYF.

This clonotype came up a few times. This sequence joins TRBV6-6 and TRBJ2-4; perhaps D is TRBD1 or TRBD2 (5 bases each). Germline V gene sequence: CDR1 MNHNY, CDR2 SVGAGI (reference sequence). This CDR3 region has 14 residues. The V end was cut by 2 bases, the J end by 13 bases, with 18 bases between. CDR3 sequence (DNA): TGTGCCAGCAGTTACGCCGGGACGCGAGGTGAGCAGTACTTC. This sequence encodes CASSYAGTRGEQYF.

CDR3: CASSGLQGYEQYF. The CDR3 coding sequence is TGTGCCAGCAGCGGGTTACAGGGGTACGAGCAGTACTTC. The chain joins TRBV9 to TRBJ2-7; TRBD1 matches at 7 bases. The CDR3 sequence is 13 residues long. The V segment lost 3 bases and the J segment 4 bases; nucleotides outside the gene matches: 4. Germline V gene lookup returns CDR1 SGDLS and CDR2 YYNGEE.

The chain combines TRBV4-2 with TRBJ2-1; 7 bases agree with TRBD2. V was clipped by 2 bases and J by 6 bases; unmatched bases: 7. The CDR3 has 15 residues. Germline values: CDR1 LGHNA, CDR2 YNFKEQ. The CDR3 DNA reads TGTGCCAGCAGCCAATCGACTGGGGGGGTCAATGAGCAGTTCTTC. It encodes CASSQSTGGVNEQFF.

This clonotype was counted only a few times. A read error may produce the germline difference seen at one junction end. V usage is TRBV5-1 and J usage is TRBJ2-3, with 9 bases that match TRBD1. The CDR3 runs 15 residues. The germline V gene encodes CDR1 SGHRS and CDR2 YFSETQ. The CDR3 nucleotides are TGTGCCAGCAGCTTGGGGACAGGGAACACAGATACGCAGTATTTT. Amino acids: CASSLGTGNTDTQYF.

V gene TRBV10-3 combines with J gene TRBJ2-1; D uncertain. V was clipped by 10 bases and J by 7 bases, with 17 bases between them. The CDR3 extends over 13 amino acids. Germline V gene data show CDR1 as ENHRY and CDR2 as SYGVKD. CDR3 amino acids: CATGSGERNEQFF. CDR3 bases: TGTGCCACCGGATCAGGAGAACGGAATGAGCAGTTCTTC.

This clonotype was recorded a few times. The chain has TRBV7-9 and TRBJ2-7; D ambiguous. Germline V gives CDR1 SEHNR, CDR2 FQNEAQ (reference sequence). Trimming stripped 0 bases from V and 4 bases from J, with 7 bases between. This CDR3 contains 13 residues. Written as DNA, the CDR3 is TGTGCCAGCAGCTTAGCGCATGGTTACGAGCAGTACTTC. Translated, it gives CASSLAHGYEQYF. Looking up the rest from reference TRBV7-9 and TRBJ2-7 gives the full variable domain: DTGVSQNPRHKITKRGQNVTFRCDPISEHNRLYWYRQTLGQGPEFLTYFQNEAQLEKSRLLSDRFSAERPKGSFSTLEIQRTEQGDSAMYLCASSLAHGYEQYFGPGTRLTVT.

The sample holds a few counts of this clonotype. The chain uses TRBV6-5 and TRBJ2-1, with 7 bases lining up with TRBD2. The CDR3 has 13 amino acids. The trim removed 6 bases at V and 7 bases at J, leaving 6 bases unmatched. Germline values: CDR1 MNHEY, CDR2 SVGAGI. CDR3 protein: CASRGGGGNEQFF. The CDR3 coding sequence is TGTGCCAGCAGGGGGGGGGGAGGTAATGAGCAGTTCTTC.

This clonotype was recorded a few times. The chain uses TRBV30 and TRBJ2-5, with unresolved D. This CDR3 has 12 amino acids. Between the trimmed V and J ends, which lost 2 bases and 0 bases, there was a span of 4 bases. Germline V gene sequence: CDR1 GTSNPN, CDR2 SVGIG (reference sequence). The CDR3 protein is CAWSRDQETQYF. CDR3 nucleotides: TGTGCCTGGAGTCGTGACCAAGAGACCCAGTACTTC.

The V and J genes are TRBV15 and TRBJ2-3; TRBD2 is a possible D gene (6 bases). CDR3 length: 15 residues. Germline values: CDR1 LNHNV, CDR2 YYDKDF (reference sequence). V was trimmed by 5 bases and J by 1 base, leaving 13 bases between them. The CDR3, as DNA: TGTGCCACCAGCGGGGGGACCATTCGCACAGATACGCAGTATTTT. Its translation is CATSGGTIRTDTQYF.

This sequence joins TRBV7-2 and TRBJ2-1; D remains ambiguous. The ends were cut back, 1 base at V and 7 bases at J, with 8 bases in the middle. The germline V gene encodes CDR1 SGHTA and CDR2 FQGNSA. This CDR3 is built from 13 residues. The CDR3 region is CASSLVLRNEQFF. As DNA, the CDR3 is TGTGCCAGCAGCTTAGTTCTTAGAAATGAGCAGTTCTTC.

V is TRBV29-1 and J is TRBJ1-1; D is unresolved. The CDR3 is 12 amino acids. Per germline, CDR1 SQVTM and CDR2 ANQGSEA. Trimming left V 7 bases short and J 2 bases short, with 11 bases between. This chain's CDR3 is CSARTVNTEAFF. CDR3 DNA: TGCAGCGCACGGACGGTAAACACTGAAGCTTTCTTT. Filled out from reference TRBV29-1 and TRBJ1-1, the complete variable domain reads SAVISQKPSRDICQRGTSLTIQCQVDSQVTMMFWYRQQPGQSLTLIATANQGSEATYESGFVIDKFPISRPNLTFSTLTVSNMSPEDSSIYLCSARTVNTEAFFGQGTRLTVV.

Comments on this clonotype: Germline and junction disagree at one end, which may indicate a read error. The chain combines TRBV7-6 with TRBJ1-2, with TRBD1 matching 10 bases. CDR3 size: 15 residues. In germline, CDR1 is SGHVS, CDR2 FNYEAQ. The CDR3 sequence: CASSSGTGVSDGYTF. As DNA, the CDR3 is TGTGCCAGTAGCTCCGGGACAGGGGTAAGTGATGGCTACACCTTC.

The V gene is TRBV11-1, the J gene TRBJ2-7; 7 nucleotides match TRBD1. The CDR3 is made up of 15 amino acids. Germline V CDR1 and CDR2: SGHAT, FQDESV (reference sequence). J lost 5 bases, V lost 4 bases, and 11 bases had no gene match. CDR3 loop: CASSSRQGSPHEQYF. For the CDR3, the DNA is TGTGCCAGCAGCTCAAGACAGGGATCCCCCCACGAGCAGTACTTC.